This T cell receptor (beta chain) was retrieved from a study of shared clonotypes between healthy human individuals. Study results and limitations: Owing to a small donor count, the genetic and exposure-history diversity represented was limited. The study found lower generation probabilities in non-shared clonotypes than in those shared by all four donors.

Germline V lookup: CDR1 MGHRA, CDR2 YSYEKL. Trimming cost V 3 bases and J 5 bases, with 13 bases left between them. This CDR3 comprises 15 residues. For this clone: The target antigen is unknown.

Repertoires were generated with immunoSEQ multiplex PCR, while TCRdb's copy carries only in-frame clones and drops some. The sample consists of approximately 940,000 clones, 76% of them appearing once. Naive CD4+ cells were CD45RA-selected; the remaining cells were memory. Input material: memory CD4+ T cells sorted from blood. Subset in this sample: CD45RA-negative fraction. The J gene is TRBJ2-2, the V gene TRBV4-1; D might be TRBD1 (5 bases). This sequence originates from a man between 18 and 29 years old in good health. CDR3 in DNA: TGCGCCAGCAGCCAGGCCGGCCAGGGAACCGGGGAGCTGTTTTTT. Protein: CASSQAGQGTGELFF.